This T cell receptor (beta chain) stems from a study of cytomegalovirus exposure and HLA in healthy donors. Study outcomes and limitations: Most TCRs appeared rarely, but some public TCRs recurred in many donors.

Concerning this clone itself: Its target is not known.

V was trimmed by 1 base and J by 9 bases, leaving 15 bases between them. CDR3 length: 13 amino acids. Per the germline V gene, CDR1 is SQVTM and CDR2 is ANQGSEA. PCR employed 60 Vbeta and 13 Jbeta primers. Data came from immunoSEQ multiplex PCR; TCRdb stores just in-frame clones and leaves some out. The sample contains roughly 150,000 clones, 75% of which appear only once. Material: PBMCs. The sequence came from a female donor in good health and CMV-seronegative. The chain employs TRBV29-1 and TRBJ1-1, with D perhaps TRBD1 (5 bases). CDR3 DNA: TGCAGCGTTGAAGTGGGGGGATGGGAACAAGCTTTCTTT. Its translation: CSVEVGGWEQAFF.